The 7 T cell receptor beta chains presented below share a single source sample, sequenced in a study of Ad26.COV2.S vaccination and SARS-CoV-2 variants. This table comes from immunoSEQ multiplex PCR, and its TCRdb copy is limited to in-frame clones, with some not included. The sample contains 180,000 or so clones, 70% to 90% of which appear only once. The material sequenced was peripheral blood, taken after recovery from COVID-19. The receptors were gathered from a human donor who had recovered from COVID-19.

On this clone: The same CDR3 arises from other DNA sequences in this sample as well. The chain combines TRBV7-8 with TRBJ1-5; D is possibly TRBD1 (5 bases). The CDR3 runs to 16 residues. CDR1 SGHVS and CDR2 FQNEAQ come from the germline V gene. V lost 0 bases, J lost 0 bases, and 9 bases lay in between. CDR3 in DNA: TGTGCCAGCAGCTTAGCGCGGGGGAATAGCAATCAGCCCCAGCATTTT. It encodes CASSLARGNSNQPQHF.

The V and J genes are TRBV2 and TRBJ1-2; weak D call: TRBD1 (6 bases). Germline loops: CDR1 SNHLY, CDR2 FYNNEI. The CDR3 covers 16 residues. The V and J ends lost 8 bases and 2 bases respectively, with 21 bases between them. The CDR3 sequence is CASLGGGDKENYGYTF. The DNA for the CDR3 is TGTGCCAGCCTGGGGGGTGGGGACAAGGAGAACTATGGCTACACCTTC.

The rearrangement links TRBV6-5 to TRBJ2-7; 10 positions agree with TRBD2. This CDR3 contains 12 residues. Germline V CDR1 and CDR2: MNHEY, SVGAGI. V dropped 5 bases and J dropped 5; count of bases not matched to a gene: 0. CDR3 loop: CASSLAGDEQYF. Here the CDR3 DNA reads TGTGCCAGCAGTCTAGCGGGAGACGAGCAGTACTTC.

The chain links TRBV18 to TRBJ2-2, with D possibly matching TRBD1 (5 bases). CDR3 length: 16 amino acids. Germline V gene data show CDR1 as KGHSH and CDR2 as LQKENI. V was clipped by 2 bases and J by 4 bases, with 14 bases between them. CDR3 sequence reads: CASSPLQGMGTGELFF. CDR3 nucleotides: TGTGCCAGCTCACCATTGCAGGGAATGGGCACCGGGGAGCTGTTTTTT.

This clone was seen more than once but under ten times. This sequence joins TRBV5-6 and TRBJ1-6; 7 bases match TRBD1. After removal of 0 bases from V and 10 bases from J, the junction contained 4 bases not matched to a gene. The CDR3 totals 14 residues. The germline gives CDR1 SGHDT, CDR2 YYEEEE. The CDR3 DNA is TGTGCCAGCAGCTTGGCAGGGGGAGGATCACCCCTCCACTTT. It yields the protein CASSLAGGGSPLHF.

V gene TRBV7-3 combines with J gene TRBJ1-1; D not resolved. CDR3 length equals 14 residues. Trimming removed 2 bases at V and 3 bases at J, with 10 bases between. Looked up from germline, CDR1 is SGHTA and CDR2 is FQGTGA. The CDR3 coding sequence is TGTGCCAGCAGCTTAGTCGGCGGGGACACTGAAGCTTTCTTT. Translating gives CASSLVGGDTEAFF. Full variable domain (remainder filled in from reference TRBV7-3 and TRBJ1-1): GAGVSQTPSNKVTEKGKYVELRCDPISGHTALYWYRQSLGQGPEFLIYFQGTGAADDSGLPNDRFFAVRPEGSVSTLKIQRTERGDSAVYLCASSLVGGDTEAFFGQGTRLTVV.

J is TRBJ2-4 and V is TRBV19; 10 bases are a match to TRBD2. The CDR3 runs 16 residues. The J segment lost 10 bases and the V segment lost 3 bases, leaving 12 bases of the junction unmatched. Germline V gene data show CDR1 as LNHDA and CDR2 as SQIVND (reference sequence). For the CDR3, the DNA is TGTGCCAGTAGTATGCAAGCGGGAGGGCCGGTAGGGATTCAGTACTTC. It encodes CASSMQAGGPVGIQYF.